Sequencing of this T cell receptor (beta chain) was carried out in a study of T cell repertoires in cytomegalovirus infection. Whole-study context: It was recently identified HLA-C-restricted and well-studied HLA-B-restricted CMV epitopes that the study used. Public TCR beta signature analysis indicated the presence of both CMV infection and matching HLA type.

TCRdb passed the reads through MiXCR, listing each CDR3 protein once. Here the sample spans 80,000 or so distinct CDR3 sequences, about 40% being singletons. Study-wide results and limits: Pooled public TCR beta family frequency picked out CMV carriers with the relevant HLA. HLA-C-restricted CMV-specific TCR beta clonotypes were dominant in the ex vivo response.

The CDR3 length is 13 residues. The V gene's germline CDR1 is MNHEY and CDR2 SVGAGI. Between the trimmed V and J ends, which lost 0 bases and 7 bases, there was a span of 10 bases. In this sample, this clonotype turned up many times. Its target is not known. The sample consisted of CD8+ T cells from cultured PBMCs, taken from culture after CMV antigen stimulation. This rearrangement joins TRBV6-5 to TRBJ2-7, with D uncertain. This receptor was obtained from a human donor in good health (CMV status not recorded). Some clones in this sample may be carry-over from other donors' samples. The CDR3 sequence is CASSYSNRVEQYF. The CDR3 DNA sequence: TGTGCCAGCAGTTACTCGAACAGAGTAGAGCAGTACTTC.